A selection of T cell receptor beta chains follows, all from one sample in a study of cytomegalovirus exposure and HLA in healthy donors. Produced via immunoSEQ multiplex PCR; TCRdb's table is partial and in-frame only. The sample includes 110,000 or so clones, about 79% seen only once; the top ten take around 2.5%. The source material was PBMCs. The receptors stem from a young woman in good health and CMV-seronegative. Both conserved end residues are part of each CDR3.

j_gene: TRBJ2-7
v_gene: TRBV7-2
CDR3aa: CASSLGLAGGEQYF

j_gene: TRBJ1-5
v_gene: TRBV7-2
CDR3aa: CASSSRGLQPQHF

j_gene: TRBJ2-7
v_gene: TRBV5-1
CDR3aa: CASSLGTSGAYEQYF

j_gene: TRBJ2-1
v_gene: TRBV7-9
CDR3aa: CASSGGTYNEQFF

j_gene: TRBJ1-5
v_gene: TRBV28
CDR3aa: CASTPLTGPDQPQHF

j_gene: TRBJ2-1
v_gene: TRBV21-1
CDR3aa: CASSREGTPGGNEQFF

j_gene: TRBJ1-1
v_gene: TRBV28
CDR3aa: CASSLRDRGDTEAFF

j_gene: TRBJ2-3
v_gene: TRBV7-9
CDR3aa: CASSLVFSADTQYF

j_gene: TRBJ2-5
v_gene: TRBV7-8
CDR3aa: CASSLQTPGTRKETQYF

j_gene: TRBJ1-3
v_gene: TRBV28
CDR3aa: CASKPWGRGQAGNTIYF

j_gene: TRBJ1-3
v_gene: TRBV9
CDR3aa: CASSARQAISGNTIYF

j_gene: TRBJ2-2
v_gene: TRBV11-2
CDR3aa: CASSLVSGRGAGELFF

j_gene: TRBJ1-1
v_gene: TRBV29-1
CDR3aa: CSGWTEGTEAFF

j_gene: TRBJ1-1
v_gene: TRBV27
CDR3aa: CASSLLGGGEAFF

j_gene: TRBJ1-1
v_gene: TRBV2
CDR3aa: CASSQGARTEAFF

j_gene: TRBJ2-7
v_gene: TRBV4-2
CDR3aa: CASSQDGPSYEQYF

j_gene: TRBJ1-2
v_gene: TRBV6-6
CDR3aa: CASSPGANYGYTF

j_gene: TRBJ1-1
v_gene: TRBV7-2
CDR3aa: CASSLKTGGGTEAFF

j_gene: TRBJ2-1
v_gene: TRBV5-4
CDR3aa: CASSRTGGGGNEQFF

j_gene: TRBJ1-1
v_gene: TRBV5-1
CDR3aa: CASSLLDRNTEAFF

j_gene: TRBJ1-3
v_gene: TRBV4-1
CDR3aa: CASSQVRLVRGNTIYF

j_gene: TRBJ2-1
v_gene: TRBV25-1
CDR3aa: CASSPLAGALYNEQFF

j_gene: TRBJ2-1
v_gene: TRBV28
CDR3aa: CASSFSGLAGDEQFF

j_gene: TRBJ2-5
v_gene: TRBV18
CDR3aa: CASSPADGPSRTQYF

j_gene: TRBJ1-5
v_gene: TRBV7-9
CDR3aa: CASSFSDRSQPQHF

j_gene: TRBJ1-4
v_gene: TRBV6-6
CDR3aa: CATQVGAPNEKLFF

j_gene: TRBJ1-1
v_gene: TRBV27
CDR3aa: CASSLVGDTEAFF

j_gene: TRBJ2-3
v_gene: TRBV29-1
CDR3aa: CSVGLFGEGGTDTQYF

j_gene: TRBJ2-2
v_gene: TRBV15
CDR3aa: CATSVLAGEGELFF

j_gene: TRBJ2-7
v_gene: TRBV6-5
CDR3aa: CASSRQGAGVHEQYF